What follows is one T cell receptor (beta chain) and its context. What it recognizes is unknown. A J-beta primer mix and a sample-barcoded 5' primer were used in a second PCR of about 7 to 12 cycles. TCRdb processed the 5' RACE reads anew with MiXCR; each CDR3 protein has one entry. This table has about 580,000 distinct CDR3 sequences, around 48% appearing once. CDR3 size: 14 residues. J gave up 11 bases and V 6 bases, and 12 bases lay outside the gene matches. Germline-derived CDR1 and CDR2 are SEHNR and FQNEAQ (reference sequence). The data were obtained in a study of blood T cells in healthy people across ages. Study-wide results and limits: Shifts in expanded clonotypes may have been confounded by donor CMV status, which was unknown.

This sequence was found in a man older than 75 in good health. The chain has TRBV7-9 and TRBJ2-5; 10 bases align to TRBD1. Sample: blood. CDR3 amino acids: CASSTGTGAWEQYF. Here the CDR3 DNA reads TGTGCCAGCAGTACCGGGACAGGGGCCTGGGAGCAGTACTTC.